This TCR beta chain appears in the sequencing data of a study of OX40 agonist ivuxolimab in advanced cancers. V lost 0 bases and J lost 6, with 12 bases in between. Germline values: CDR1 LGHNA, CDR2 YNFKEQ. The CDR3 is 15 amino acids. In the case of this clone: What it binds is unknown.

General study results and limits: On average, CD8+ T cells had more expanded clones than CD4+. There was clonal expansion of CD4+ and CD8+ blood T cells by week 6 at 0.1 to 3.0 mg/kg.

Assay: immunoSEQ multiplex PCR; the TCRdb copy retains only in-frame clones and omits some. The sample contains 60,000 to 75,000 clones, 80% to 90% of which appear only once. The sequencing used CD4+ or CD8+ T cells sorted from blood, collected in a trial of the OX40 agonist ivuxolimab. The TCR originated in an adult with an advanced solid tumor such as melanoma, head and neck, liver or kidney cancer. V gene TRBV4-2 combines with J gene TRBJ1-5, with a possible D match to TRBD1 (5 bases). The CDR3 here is CASSQDWQGRQPQHF. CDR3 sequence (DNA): TGTGCCAGCAGCCAAGATTGGCAGGGCCGTCAGCCCCAGCATTTT.